The 26 T cell receptor beta chains below all came from one sample that was sequenced in a study of control samples from healthy donors and cancer patients (dated by TCRdb to about 2020). Libraries were made using the immunoSEQ multiplex PCR assay. In TCRdb, the immuneACCESS table is reduced to in-frame sequences with V and J assigned. These tables do not hold every clone; where another copy was compared, an unresolved V gene accounts for under half, and the others remain unexplained. In this sample the table shows under 200,000 clones, roughly 95% of which occur a single time. The ten largest account for approximately 1% of the sample. The sample was blood. The receptors come from a woman aged 30 to 39 in good health.

The V and J genes are TRBV6-1 and TRBJ1-5; perhaps TRBD1 as D (5 bases). V lost 4 bases and J lost 7, with 23 bases in between. The CDR3 contains 17 residues. Germline CDR1 is MNHNS and CDR2 is SASEGT. The CDR3 sequence is CASSGVGGWTTTQPQHF. DNA of the CDR3: TGTGCCAGCAGTGGGGTGGGGGGATGGACAACTACCCAGCCCCAGCATTTT.

The V and J genes are TRBV28 and TRBJ1-5; D is uncertain. In germline, CDR1 is MDHEN, CDR2 SYDVKM. Trimming shortened V by 6 bases and J by 3 bases, and 15 bases separated the two germline ends. This CDR3 is 15 amino acids long. CDR3 nucleotides: TGTGCCAGCAGACCTCAGACGGGGATCAATCAGCCCCAGCATTTT. Its protein product is CASRPQTGINQPQHF.

This chain joins TRBV5-1 and TRBJ2-5; 9 bases are shared with TRBD2. The CDR3 length is 16 residues. Per the germline V gene, CDR1 is SGHRS and CDR2 is YFSETQ. J lost 4 bases, V lost 5 bases, and 12 bases had no gene match. The CDR3 DNA is TGCGCCAGCAGTTCCTGGGGCGGGGGGGCCCCAGAGACCCAGTACTTC. It translates to CASSSWGGGAPETQYF.

The chain employs TRBV7-8 and TRBJ1-3, with unresolved D. The germline V and J ends were trimmed by 0 bases and 2 bases, with 8 bases remaining between them. Germline CDR1 and CDR2: SGHVS and FQNEAQ. CDR3 length equals 15 residues. Here the CDR3 DNA reads TGTGCCAGCAGCTTAGCCGCAGTCGCTGGAAACACCATATATTTT. As protein: CASSLAAVAGNTIYF.

This sequence joins TRBV5-6 and TRBJ1-2; D ambiguous. This CDR3 is built from 15 residues. Germline assignment: CDR1 SGHDT and CDR2 YYEEEE. V lost 3 bases and J lost 1, with 13 bases in between. The DNA of the CDR3 is TGTGCCAGCAGCTGGCGACGGACCGTTAACTATGGCTACACCTTC. It yields the protein CASSWRRTVNYGYTF.

This clone was observed once. The chain employs TRBV7-6 and TRBJ1-4; D is undetermined. The CDR3 runs 13 residues. Germline lookup yields CDR1 SGHVS and CDR2 FNYEAQ. Trimming removed 0 bases from V and 3 bases from J, with 2 bases in between. CDR3 nucleotide sequence: TGTGCCAGCAGCTTAGCGGCTAATGAAAAACTGTTTTTT. It translates to CASSLAANEKLFF.

V is TRBV4-1 and J is TRBJ1-1; D is unresolved. V lost 0 bases to trimming and J lost 4 bases, with 9 bases between them. CDR3 size: 14 residues. CDR1 and CDR2 (germline): MGHRA, YSYEKL. This CDR3 reads CASSQEGGGTEAFF. CDR3 bases: TGCGCCAGCAGCCAAGAGGGAGGAGGCACTGAAGCTTTCTTT.

J is TRBJ1-5 and V is TRBV19; 8 bases map to TRBD1. This CDR3 has 14 residues. V dropped 4 bases and J dropped 6; count of bases not matched to a gene: 5. Germline values: CDR1 LNHDA, CDR2 SQIVND (reference sequence). This CDR3 reads CASSKTGAGQPQHF. DNA of the CDR3: TGTGCCAGTAGTAAGACAGGGGCGGGTCAGCCCCAGCATTTT.

The chain employs TRBV7-6 and TRBJ2-5; a weak D match, TRBD1 (5 bases). CDR3 length: 15 residues. From germline, CDR1 is SGHVS and CDR2 FNYEAQ. The ends were cut back, 1 base at V and 2 bases at J, with 11 bases in the middle. CDR3: CASSLVAGRQETQYF. Here the CDR3 DNA reads TGTGCCAGCAGCTTAGTGGCAGGGCGACAAGAGACCCAGTACTTC.

The rearrangement joins TRBV6-2 or TRBV6-3 to TRBJ2-1; 10 bases are shared with TRBD1. This CDR3 has 15 amino acids. Germline V gives CDR1 MNHEY, CDR2 SVGEGT. After removal of 6 bases from V and 6 bases from J, the junction contained 8 bases not matched to a gene. CDR3 sequence: CASSTRDRGTNEQFF. As DNA, the CDR3 is TGTGCCAGCAGCACCCGGGACAGGGGAACCAATGAGCAGTTCTTC.

This chain links TRBV4-1 with TRBJ2-3, with 9 bases that match TRBD2. The junction had 5 bases not matched to a gene; V was cut back by 1 base and J by 0 bases. Germline CDR1 reads MGHRA; CDR2 reads YSYEKL. This CDR3 has 17 residues. CDR3 in DNA: TGCGCCAGCAGCCAAGTATGGACTAGCGTGAGCACAGATACGCAGTATTTT. It yields the protein CASSQVWTSVSTDTQYF.

This chain uses TRBV7-3 with TRBJ1-6; 7 bases map to TRBD1. The CDR3 loop spans 14 amino acids. The ends lost 3 bases at V and 6 bases at J; junction bases unmatched: 2. Germline CDR1 SGHTA, CDR2 FQGTGA. In nucleotides, the CDR3 is TGTGCCAGCAGCTTGGGGACAGCTAATTCACCCCTCCACTTT. Amino acid sequence: CASSLGTANSPLHF.

The rearrangement links TRBV13 to TRBJ2-1, with 10 nucleotides matching TRBD2. V lost 8 bases, J lost 1 base, and 11 bases stayed unmatched. Germline assignment: CDR1 PRHDT and CDR2 FYEKMQ (reference sequence). CDR3 length: 17 residues. As DNA, the CDR3 is TGTGCCAGCTTGGCTAGCGGGAGTCCCCAATCCTACAATGAGCAGTTCTTC. It encodes CASLASGSPQSYNEQFF.

The chain is built from TRBV28 and TRBJ2-1; D gene ambiguous. The CDR3 loop spans 14 amino acids. Germline assignment: CDR1 MDHEN and CDR2 SYDVKM. V gave up 1 base and J gave up 3 bases, with 7 bases separating them. CDR3 loop: CASSLSPVYNEQFF. In DNA form, the CDR3 reads TGTGCCAGCAGTTTATCCCCGGTCTACAATGAGCAGTTCTTC. The variable domain in full, with the rest retrieved from reference TRBV28 and TRBJ2-1, is DVKVTQSSRYLVKRTGEKVFLECVQDMDHENMFWYRQDPGLGLRLIYFSYDVKMKEKGDIPEGYSVSREKKERFSLILESASTNQTSMYLCASSLSPVYNEQFFGPGTRLTVL.

This rearrangement joins TRBV28 to TRBJ1-1; D gene unclear. The length of the CDR3 is 11 residues. The ends were cut back, 5 bases at V and 5 bases at J, with 6 bases in the middle. CDR1 and CDR2 from the germline V gene are MDHEN and SYDVKM. The CDR3 sequence: CASSHSTEAFF. Written as DNA, the CDR3 is TGTGCCAGCAGTCACAGTACTGAAGCTTTCTTT.

The rearrangement joins TRBV7-8 to TRBJ1-1; TRBD1 matches at 7 bases. CDR1 is SGHVS and CDR2 is FQNEAQ in the germline V gene. V lost 6 bases, J lost 7 bases, and 5 bases stayed unmatched. CDR3 length: 12 residues. The CDR3 nucleotides read TGTGCCAGCAGTCAACAGGGGATTGAAGCTTTCTTT. This gives the protein CASSQQGIEAFF.

The J gene is TRBJ1-4, the V gene TRBV15, with D unclear. The germline V gene encodes CDR1 LNHNV and CDR2 YYDKDF (reference sequence). The CDR3 length is 15 residues. V shed 0 bases and J shed 8 bases, with 13 bases lying between them. The DNA of the CDR3 is TGTGCCACCAGCAGAGACAGTTTTCGTCGGGAAAAACTGTTTTTT. Translation gives CATSRDSFRREKLFF.

This clone is a singleton in its sample. The gene calls are TRBV29-1 and TRBJ1-4; TRBD1 might be the D (5 bases). Trimming stripped 6 bases from V and 6 bases from J, with 17 bases between. There are 14 residues in the CDR3. CDR1 is SQVTM, CDR2 ANQGSEA, per germline. CDR3 coding DNA: TGCAGCGTAGAAACCGGGGCCGGCGATGAAAAACTGTTTTTT. Translation: CSVETGAGDEKLFF.

This clone came up once. This chain uses TRBV5-1 with TRBJ1-6, with D possibly being TRBD1 (5 bases). This CDR3 is 14 amino acids long. V gave up 6 bases and J gave up 6 bases, with 13 bases separating them. Germline CDR1 and CDR2: SGHRS and YFSETQ. The CDR3 bases are TGCGCCAGCACCTACGGGGACTCTAATTCACCCCTCCACTTT. Protein: CASTYGDSNSPLHF.

This clone was seen only a few times. This sequence joins TRBV7-9 and TRBJ1-2; D may be TRBD1 (6 bases). Trimming shortened V by 5 bases and J by 6 bases, and 16 bases separated the two germline ends. Germline values: CDR1 SEHNR, CDR2 FQNEAQ (reference sequence). The CDR3 totals 14 residues. CDR3: CASSLQLGQNGYTF. In DNA form, the CDR3 reads TGTGCCAGCAGCCTCCAGCTTGGACAGAATGGCTACACCTTC.

This clone came up once. V usage is TRBV2 and J usage is TRBJ1-3; D not resolved. The CDR3 contains 15 residues. V was shortened by 6 bases and J by 0 bases, with 12 bases between the two germline ends. CDR1 and CDR2 from the germline V gene are SNHLY and FYNNEI. CDR3 sequence: CASRRAWSSGNTIYF. In DNA form, the CDR3 reads TGTGCCAGCAGGAGAGCATGGAGCTCTGGAAACACCATATATTTT. Drawing the rest from reference TRBV2 and TRBJ1-3, the complete variable domain is EPEVTQTPSHQVTQMGQEVILRCVPISNHLYFYWYRQILGQKVEFLVSFYNNEISEKSEIFDDQFSVERPDGSNFTLKIRSTKLEDSAMYFCASRRAWSSGNTIYFGEGSWLTVV.

Here the CDR3 reads CASSLKGLAGNYNEQFF. CDR3 nucleotide sequence: TGTGCCAGCAGCTTAAAAGGGCTAGCGGGAAACTACAATGAGCAGTTCTTC. The chain has TRBV13 and TRBJ2-1, with TRBD2 identical over 9 bases. Germline-derived CDR1 and CDR2 are PRHDT and FYEKMQ (reference sequence). J lost 3 bases, V lost 2 bases, and 8 bases had no gene match. The CDR3 is 17 residues long.

The rearrangement uses TRBV4-2 and TRBJ2-2; 9 bases match TRBD2. The V gene's germline CDR1 is LGHNA and CDR2 YNFKEQ. This CDR3 contains 17 residues. The ends lost 0 bases at V and 7 bases at J; junction bases unmatched: 9. The CDR3 here is CASSQEATSGGFGELFF. CDR3 nucleotide sequence: TGTGCCAGCAGCCAAGAGGCTACCAGCGGGGGGTTCGGGGAGCTGTTTTTT.

The chain recombines TRBV2 with TRBJ2-7, with 7 bases aligning to TRBD1. This CDR3 is built from 16 residues. Looked up from germline, CDR1 is SNHLY and CDR2 is FYNNEI. With V trimmed by 6 bases and J by 2 bases, 13 bases remained unmatched. CDR3 bases: TGTGCCAGCAGCCAACAGGGGCGGTACCTAACCTACGAGCAGTACTTC. As protein: CASSQQGRYLTYEQYF.

This chain connects TRBV19 to TRBJ2-3, with a weak D call TRBD1 (6 bases). Germline V gene data show CDR1 as LNHDA and CDR2 as SQIVND (reference sequence). The V end lost 7 bases, the J end lost 0 bases, and 20 bases lay between the germline ends. This CDR3 is built from 17 residues. The CDR3 sequence is CASTRAGARISTDTQYF. The CDR3 DNA follows: TGTGCCAGTACCCGGGCAGGGGCTCGAATTAGCACAGATACGCAGTATTTT.

The chain is built from TRBV7-8 and TRBJ1-2, with no clear D. The ends were cut back, 1 base at V and 4 bases at J, with 10 bases in the middle. Germline lookup yields CDR1 SGHVS and CDR2 FQNEAQ. The CDR3 has 14 amino acids. The CDR3 DNA is TGTGCCAGCAGCTTAGTGGTAGGCCTCTATGGCTACACCTTC. Protein: CASSLVVGLYGYTF.